This T cell receptor beta chain was retrieved from a study of identical twins. General study points: Weaker excess sharing between twins was seen in beta out-of-frame sequences. Cord blood's abundant beta clonotypes had fewer insertions, unlike memory repertoires. In zero-insertion analyses, partial confounding could arise from invariant MAIT and iNKT cells.

Trimming removed 3 bases at V and 3 bases at J, with 9 bases between. The length of the CDR3 is 12 residues. Germline lookup yields CDR1 DFQATT and CDR2 SNEGSKA (reference sequence). Everyone who gave samples was a healthy Caucasian. This clonotype was counted a few times. Its antigen is unknown. One entry per CDR3 protein, called by TCRdb with MiXCR from the 5' RACE reads. The data contain some 1,600,000 distinct CDR3 sequences, about 31% of them singletons. This receptor was taken from a newborn girl in good health. Input material: cord blood. The chain employs TRBV20-1 and TRBJ2-7, with D tentatively TRBD2 (5 bases). The CDR3 DNA sequence: TGCAGTGCTAGGGAGGTTGACTACGAGCAGTACTTC. Amino acids: CSAREVDYEQYF.